What follows describes a single T cell receptor beta chain. Data came from immunoSEQ multiplex PCR; TCRdb stores just in-frame clones and leaves some out. The profile shows hundreds of thousands of clones, more than 85% of them singletons. This sample is drawn from a study of blood T cell repertoires in COVID-19. The CDR3 covers 13 residues. Trimming cost V 3 bases and J 8 bases, with 13 bases left between them. Germline CDR1 and CDR2: MNHEY and SMNVEV (reference sequence). The receptor's source is a woman aged 45-59 years who had recovered from COVID-19. The sequenced material came from PBMCs or T cells enriched from blood (not recorded which). This sequence joins TRBV27 and TRBJ1-1; D is possibly TRBD1 (5 bases). The CDR3 DNA follows: TGTGCCAGCAGTTTCTCAGGGTTAGGGGAAGCTTTCTTT. This gives the protein CASSFSGLGEAFF.